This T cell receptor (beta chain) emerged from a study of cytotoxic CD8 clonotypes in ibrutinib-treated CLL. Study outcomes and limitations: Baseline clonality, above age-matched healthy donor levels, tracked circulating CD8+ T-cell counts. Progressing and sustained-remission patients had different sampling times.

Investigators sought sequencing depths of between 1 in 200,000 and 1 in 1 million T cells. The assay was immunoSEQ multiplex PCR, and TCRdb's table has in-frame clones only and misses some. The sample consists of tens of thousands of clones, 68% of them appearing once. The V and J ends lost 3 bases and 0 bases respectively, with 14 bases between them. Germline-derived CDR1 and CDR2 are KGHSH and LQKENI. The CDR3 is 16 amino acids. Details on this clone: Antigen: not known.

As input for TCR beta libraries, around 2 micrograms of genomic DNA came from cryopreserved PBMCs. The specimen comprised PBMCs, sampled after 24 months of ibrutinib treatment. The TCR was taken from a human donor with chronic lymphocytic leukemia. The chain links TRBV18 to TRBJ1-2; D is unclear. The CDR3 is CASSPGMRTTNYGYTF. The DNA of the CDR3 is TGTGCCAGCTCACCGGGGATGAGGACTACTAACTATGGCTACACCTTC.